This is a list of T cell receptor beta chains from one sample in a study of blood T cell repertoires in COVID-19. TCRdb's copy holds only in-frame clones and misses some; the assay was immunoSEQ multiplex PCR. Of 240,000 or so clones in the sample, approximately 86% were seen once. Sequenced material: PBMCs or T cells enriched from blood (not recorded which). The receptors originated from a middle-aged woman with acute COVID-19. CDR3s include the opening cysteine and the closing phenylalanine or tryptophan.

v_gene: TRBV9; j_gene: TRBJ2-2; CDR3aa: CASSDQALGTGELFF
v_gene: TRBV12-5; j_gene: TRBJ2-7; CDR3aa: CASGLEGNEQYF
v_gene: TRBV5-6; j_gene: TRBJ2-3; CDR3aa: CASSIELLNTDTQYF
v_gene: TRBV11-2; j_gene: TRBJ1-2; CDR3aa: CASSLEGVEIGYGYTF
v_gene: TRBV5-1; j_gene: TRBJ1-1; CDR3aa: CASREGAHTEAFF
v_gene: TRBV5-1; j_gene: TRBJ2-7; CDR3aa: CASSLSGQASYEQYF
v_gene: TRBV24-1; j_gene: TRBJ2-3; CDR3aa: CATSPITGTQYF
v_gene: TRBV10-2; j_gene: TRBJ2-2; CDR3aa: CASSVPGLAGEHTGELFF
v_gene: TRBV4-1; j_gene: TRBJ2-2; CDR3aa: CASSQEGAVNTGELFF
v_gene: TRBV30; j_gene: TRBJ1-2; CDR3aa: CAWSLGGQGTNYGYTF
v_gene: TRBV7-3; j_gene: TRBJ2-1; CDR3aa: CASSLIAGGYNEQFF
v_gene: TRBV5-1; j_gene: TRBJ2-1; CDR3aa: CASSYKTSGGSYNEQFF
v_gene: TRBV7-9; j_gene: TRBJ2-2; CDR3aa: CASSPQGLANTGELFF
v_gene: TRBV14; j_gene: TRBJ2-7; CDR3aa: CASSSGHRSSYEQYF
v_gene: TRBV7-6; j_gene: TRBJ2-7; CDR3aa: CASSRTSGNSYEQYF
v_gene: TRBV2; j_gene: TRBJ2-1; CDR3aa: CASRDYTGNEQFF
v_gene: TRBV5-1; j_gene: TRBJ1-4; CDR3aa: CASSLAPGQGDEKLFF
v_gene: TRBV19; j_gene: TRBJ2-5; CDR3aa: CASSIEQGDRETQYF
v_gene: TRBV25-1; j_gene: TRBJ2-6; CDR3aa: CASSYDRELAGANVLTF
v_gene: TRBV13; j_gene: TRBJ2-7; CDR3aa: CASSLGQVSYEQYF
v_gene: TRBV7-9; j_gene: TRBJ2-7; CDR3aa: CASSKGLKPYEQYF
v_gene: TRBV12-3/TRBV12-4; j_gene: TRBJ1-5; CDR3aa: CASRTGFQPQHF
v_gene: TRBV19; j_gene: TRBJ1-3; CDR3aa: CASSTNFGQTGNTIYF
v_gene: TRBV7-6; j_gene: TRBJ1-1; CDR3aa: CASSLYQSEAFF
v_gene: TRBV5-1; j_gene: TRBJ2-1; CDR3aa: CASSFFGDKGDEQFF
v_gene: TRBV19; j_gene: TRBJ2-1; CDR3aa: CASSMPGLAGGPGEQFF
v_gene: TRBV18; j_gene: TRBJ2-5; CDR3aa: CASSPLAETQYF
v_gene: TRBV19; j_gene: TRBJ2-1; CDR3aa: CASSIFTSGSINEQFF
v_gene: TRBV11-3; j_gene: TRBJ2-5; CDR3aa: CASSLEEGVKTQYF
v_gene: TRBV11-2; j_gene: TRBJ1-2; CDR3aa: CASRKGTGYNYGYTF
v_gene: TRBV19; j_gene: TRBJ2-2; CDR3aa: CASSIETTGFTGELFF
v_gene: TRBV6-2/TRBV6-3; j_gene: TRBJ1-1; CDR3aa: CASSMGGTEAFF
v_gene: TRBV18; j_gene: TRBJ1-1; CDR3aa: CASSPQGVNTEAFF
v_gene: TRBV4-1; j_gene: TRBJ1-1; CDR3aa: CASSPLGSEAFF
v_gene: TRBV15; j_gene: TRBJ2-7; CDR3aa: CATSRDSGGRIQYEQYF
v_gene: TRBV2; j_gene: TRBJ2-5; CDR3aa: CASEPRDTEETQYF
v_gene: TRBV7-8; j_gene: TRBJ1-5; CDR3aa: CASSLHRPVRAGPNQPQHF